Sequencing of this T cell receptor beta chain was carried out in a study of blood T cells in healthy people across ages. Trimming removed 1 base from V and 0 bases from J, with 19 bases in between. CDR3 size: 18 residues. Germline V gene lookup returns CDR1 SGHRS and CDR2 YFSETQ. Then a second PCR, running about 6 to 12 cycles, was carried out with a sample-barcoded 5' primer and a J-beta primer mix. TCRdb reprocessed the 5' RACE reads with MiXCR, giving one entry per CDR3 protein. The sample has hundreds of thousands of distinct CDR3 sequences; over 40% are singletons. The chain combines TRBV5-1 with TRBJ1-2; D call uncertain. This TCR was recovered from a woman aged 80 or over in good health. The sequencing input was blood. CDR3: CASSLSASKATSNYGYTF. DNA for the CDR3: TGCGCCAGCAGCTTGTCCGCGTCTAAGGCAACCTCTAACTATGGCTACACCTTC.